Each of the 26 T cell receptor beta chains below was sequenced from the same sample in a study of early T cells in non-severe SARS-CoV-2 infection. TCRdb reprocessed the 5' RACE reads with MiXCR, giving one entry per CDR3 protein. This table has about 63,000 distinct CDR3 sequences, approximately 13% appearing once. Input material: whole blood. These receptors all stem from an adult who was a healthcare worker with PCR-confirmed SARS-CoV-2 infection or an uninfected control (not recorded which).

A few counts support this clonotype. A read error may produce the germline difference seen at one junction end. The chain joins TRBV20-1 to TRBJ2-7; 9 bases are shared with TRBD2. The CDR3 covers 15 residues. Germline CDR1 reads DFQATT; CDR2 reads SNEGSKA (reference sequence). The CDR3 sequence: CSARPEGGGADEQYF. DNA of the CDR3: TGCAGTGCTAGACCCGAGGGCGGGGGGGCCGACGAGCAGTATTTC.

At least ten counts were recorded for this clonotype. The rearrangement uses TRBV10-1 and TRBJ2-7; the match to TRBD1 covers 10 bases. Germline V gene sequence: CDR1 WNHNN, CDR2 SYGVQD (reference sequence). The CDR3 loop spans 16 amino acids. V shed 4 bases and J 4 bases; nucleotides not matched to a gene: 10. CDR3 DNA: TGCGCCAGCAGTGGAAATACCGGGACAGGGGTTTACGAGCAGTACTTC. Translated: CASSGNTGTGVYEQYF.

This clonotype occurred many times. This chain uses TRBV27 with TRBJ1-2; no clear D gene. Germline CDR1 and CDR2: MNHEY and SMNVEV (reference sequence). The CDR3 contains 16 residues. Trimming stripped 5 bases from V and 6 bases from J, with 22 bases between. The CDR3 loop is CASSKRTAGVLDGYTF. The DNA for the CDR3 is TGTGCCAGCAGTAAAAGGACCGCCGGCGTCTTAGATGGCTACACCTTC.

This clonotype was detected ten times or more. The chain is built from TRBV18 and TRBJ2-3; either TRBD1 or TRBD2 may supply D (5 bases each). Germline values: CDR1 KGHSH, CDR2 LQKENI. Between the trimmed V and J ends, which lost 2 bases and 6 bases, there was a span of 9 bases. The CDR3 sequence is 13 residues long. The CDR3 reads CASSPGTTDTQYF. In DNA, the CDR3 is TGTGCCAGCTCACCAGGGACCACTGATACGCAGTATTTT.

This clonotype was counted ten times or more. The V and J genes are TRBV2 and TRBJ2-1; D ambiguous. V lost 6 bases and J 0 bases, leaving 15 bases between the germline ends. This CDR3 spans 16 amino acids. Germline V gene sequence: CDR1 SNHLY, CDR2 FYNNEI. CDR3 sequence: CASSPDPGGSYNEQFF. The CDR3 DNA follows: TGTGCCAGCAGCCCCGACCCCGGTGGCTCCTACAATGAGCAGTTCTTC.

This clonotype was counted many times. The rearrangement joins TRBV11-2 to TRBJ2-3; no reliable D call. Trimming stripped 0 bases from V and 4 bases from J, with 14 bases between. The CDR3 sequence is 16 residues long. Germline assignment: CDR1 SGHAT and CDR2 FQNNGV. CDR3 in DNA: TGTGCCAGCAGCTTAGATCGGACCAAGAGTGCAGATACGCAGTATTTT. Residues: CASSLDRTKSADTQYF.

This clonotype was detected many times. The V and J genes are TRBV5-5 and TRBJ1-3; D uncertain. The germline CDR1 and CDR2 sequences are SGHKS and YYEKEE (reference sequence). V dropped 0 bases and J dropped 2 bases, with 9 bases sitting between them. The CDR3 totals 15 residues. CDR3 sequence reads: CASSLVLGAGNTIYF. The CDR3 DNA sequence: TGTGCCAGCAGCTTGGTCCTTGGAGCTGGAAACACCATATATTTT.

The chain uses TRBV7-9 and TRBJ2-3, with 10 nucleotides matching TRBD2. The germline V gene encodes CDR1 SEHNR and CDR2 FQNEAQ (reference sequence). The CDR3 loop spans 18 amino acids. J was trimmed by 4 bases and V by 5 bases; bases with no gene match: 15. CDR3 DNA sequence: TGTGCCAGCAGCCCCCACGATGGACTAGCGGTCCCCGCAGATACGCAGTATTTT. Translated: CASSPHDGLAVPADTQYF.

Sample share makes this clonotype medium-sized. This chain joins TRBV12-3 or TRBV12-4 and TRBJ2-3, with 12 bases lining up with TRBD2. Trimming at V came to 7 bases and at J to 5 bases, leaving 10 bases not matched to a gene. The CDR3 runs 16 residues. CDR3 DNA sequence: TGTGCCAGCAAGAACCCTCTAGCGGGGGGGCTAGATACGCAGTATTTT. This gives the protein CASKNPLAGGLDTQYF.

This chain joins TRBV5-4 and TRBJ1-1; D ambiguous. Germline V gene data show CDR1 as SGHNT and CDR2 as YYREEE (reference sequence). Trimming left V 1 base short and J 0 bases short, with 16 bases between. This CDR3 comprises 17 residues. The CDR3 nucleotides are TGTGCCAGCAGCTTGCCCTCCGCGGGCCCCATGAACACTGAAGCTTTCTTT. This sequence encodes CASSLPSAGPMNTEAFF.

The rearrangement joins TRBV25-1 to TRBJ2-6; TRBD1 might be the D (5 bases). V was trimmed by 3 bases and J by 4 bases, leaving 16 bases between them. CDR1 and CDR2 (germline): MGHDK, SYGVNS. The CDR3 covers 17 residues. The CDR3 sequence: CASSDPFSGSGANVLTF. CDR3 DNA sequence: TGTGCCAGCAGTGATCCCTTCTCAGGGTCCGGGGCCAACGTCCTGACTTTC.

This clonotype was seen at least ten times. The rearrangement uses TRBV27 and TRBJ1-4; 7 bases map to TRBD1. V lost 3 bases to trimming and J lost 4 bases; unmatched junction nucleotides: 11. This CDR3 contains 17 residues. Germline CDR1 reads MNHEY; CDR2 reads SMNVEV (reference sequence). CDR3 coding DNA: TGTGCCAGCAGTTTCCCGTGGACAGGTTCCCGTAATGAAAAACTGTTTTTT. Its translation is CASSFPWTGSRNEKLFF.

The sample holds many counts of this clonotype. The rearrangement links TRBV27 to TRBJ2-7; no firm D call. Germline CDR1 is MNHEY and CDR2 is SMNVEV (reference sequence). V was shortened by 8 bases and J by 0 bases, with 17 bases between the two germline ends. The CDR3 length is 15 residues. The CDR3 is CASGQRSGDSYEQYF. CDR3 DNA sequence: TGTGCCAGCGGCCAGAGGAGTGGAGACTCCTACGAGCAGTACTTC.

V is TRBV6-2 or TRBV6-3 and J is TRBJ1-5; D gene uncertain. Germline V gene lookup returns CDR1 MNHEY and CDR2 SVGEGT. V lost 4 bases to trimming and J lost 2 bases, with 18 bases between them. The CDR3 totals 17 residues. CDR3 in amino acids: CASSSPSQGRGNQPQHF. The CDR3 DNA sequence: TGTGCCAGCAGTTCCCCGTCGCAAGGGCGGGGCAATCAGCCCCAGCATTTT.

This clonotype was observed a few times. CDR3 nucleotides: TGTGCCAGCAGCGTAGGGGGGATGTACGAGCAGTACTTC. The encoded protein is CASSVGGMYEQYF. The V gene is TRBV3-1, the J gene TRBJ2-7; the D call may be TRBD1 or TRBD2 (6 bases each). The CDR3 has 13 amino acids. Trimming shortened V by 5 bases and J by 4 bases, and 12 bases separated the two germline ends. CDR1 is LGHDT, CDR2 YNNKEL, per germline (reference sequence).

This clonotype was picked up a small number of times. V and J are TRBV7-9 and TRBJ1-1; D remains ambiguous. V was trimmed by 4 bases and J by 1 base, leaving 7 bases between them. Germline V lookup: CDR1 SEHNR, CDR2 FQNEAQ (reference sequence). This CDR3 is built from 13 residues. CDR3 in DNA: TGTGCCAGCAGCTCGGGAGAGAACACTGAAGCTTTCTTT. Encoded protein: CASSSGENTEAFF.

This clonotype was observed many times. The chain recombines TRBV12-3 or TRBV12-4 with TRBJ2-7; a weak D match, TRBD1 (7 bases). This CDR3 has 14 residues. V lost 1 base and J 4 bases, leaving 11 bases between the germline ends. The CDR3 bases are TGTGCCAGCAGTTTAGGCAGGGGGGAATACGAGCAGTACTTC. It encodes CASSLGRGEYEQYF.

The chain uses TRBV27 and TRBJ2-5; TRBD1 matches 8 bases. This CDR3 has 14 residues. Trimming took 5 bases from V and 4 from J; bases not matched to a gene: 6. The germline V gene has CDR1 MNHEY and CDR2 SMNVEV (reference sequence). The CDR3 loop is CASSPLGQGETQYF. CDR3 nucleotide sequence: TGTGCCAGCAGTCCCCTTGGACAGGGAGAGACCCAGTACTTC.

A few counts support this clonotype. The chain links TRBV7-3 to TRBJ2-5, with D possibly being TRBD2 (6 bases). CDR1 is SGHTA and CDR2 is FQGTGA in the germline V gene. The ends were cut back, 4 bases at V and 4 bases at J, with 16 bases in the middle. This CDR3 comprises 15 residues. This CDR3 is CASSSLATVGETQYF. As DNA, the CDR3 is TGTGCCAGCAGCTCACTAGCAACAGTTGGAGAGACCCAGTACTTC.

This clonotype has more than one count but fewer than ten. CDR3 nucleotide sequence: TGTGCCAGCTCACCCTATAGCAATCAGCCCCAGCATTTT. Its protein product is CASSPYSNQPQHF. The chain couples TRBV18 to TRBJ1-5; D remains unclear. Germline-derived CDR1 and CDR2 are KGHSH and LQKENI. Between the trimmed V and J ends, which lost 3 bases and 0 bases, there was a span of 3 bases. CDR3 length: 13 amino acids.

The table lists this clonotype with many counts. The chain links TRBV9 to TRBJ2-1, with TRBD2 matching 9 bases. Unmatched junction bases numbered 9, after V lost 4 bases and J lost 7 bases. Germline V gene data show CDR1 as SGDLS and CDR2 as YYNGEE. The CDR3 spans 15 residues. The CDR3 sequence: CASSPEGGGANEQFF. Here the CDR3 DNA reads TGTGCCAGCAGCCCCGAGGGCGGGGGGGCAAATGAGCAGTTCTTC.

Ten or more counts support this clonotype. V gene TRBV7-2 combines with J gene TRBJ1-1; D might be TRBD1 (6 bases). Germline CDR1 and CDR2: SGHTA and FQGNSA. Trimming left V 4 bases short and J 1 base short, with 16 bases between. This CDR3 contains 16 residues. Written as DNA, the CDR3 is TGTGCCAGCAGCTCTCCCCGACAGGACTCGAACACTGAAGCTTTCTTT. It yields the protein CASSSPRQDSNTEAFF.

At least ten counts were recorded for this clonotype. This chain connects TRBV10-3 to TRBJ2-5; 8 positions match TRBD1. This CDR3 is built from 14 residues. Germline trimming cut 4 bases from V and 2 bases from J; bases unmatched to any gene: 3. Germline V gene sequence: CDR1 ENHRY, CDR2 SYGVKD. CDR3 sequence reads: CAISGGTGQETQYF. CDR3 DNA sequence: TGTGCCATCAGTGGGGGGACAGGACAAGAGACCCAGTACTTC.

This clonotype appeared many times. The chain uses TRBV18 and TRBJ1-4; no clear D gene. This CDR3 contains 14 residues. Trimming took 2 bases from V and 6 from J, leaving 10 bases between them. The germline gives CDR1 KGHSH, CDR2 LQKENI. CDR3 DNA sequence: TGTGCCAGCTCACCAGGCCTTGGGGATGAAAAACTGTTTTTT. Its translation is CASSPGLGDEKLFF.

The rearrangement uses TRBV10-1 and TRBJ2-2, with D hard to call. V dropped 6 bases and J dropped 1 base, with 3 bases sitting between them. There are 12 residues in the CDR3. Germline V gives CDR1 WNHNN, CDR2 SYGVQD (reference sequence). DNA of the CDR3: TGCGCCAGCAGGAAGAACACCGGGGAGCTGTTTTTT. It translates to CASRKNTGELFF.

Many counts were recorded for this clonotype. The CDR3: CASRSPGTAEAFF. CDR3 in DNA: TGTGCCAGCAGGAGCCCGGGGACAGCAGAAGCTTTCTTT. The chain has TRBV6-1 and TRBJ1-1; 7 bases are a match to TRBD1. CDR3 length equals 13 residues. V lost 6 bases, J lost 8 bases, and 9 bases stayed unmatched. Germline CDR1 and CDR2: MNHNS and SASEGT.